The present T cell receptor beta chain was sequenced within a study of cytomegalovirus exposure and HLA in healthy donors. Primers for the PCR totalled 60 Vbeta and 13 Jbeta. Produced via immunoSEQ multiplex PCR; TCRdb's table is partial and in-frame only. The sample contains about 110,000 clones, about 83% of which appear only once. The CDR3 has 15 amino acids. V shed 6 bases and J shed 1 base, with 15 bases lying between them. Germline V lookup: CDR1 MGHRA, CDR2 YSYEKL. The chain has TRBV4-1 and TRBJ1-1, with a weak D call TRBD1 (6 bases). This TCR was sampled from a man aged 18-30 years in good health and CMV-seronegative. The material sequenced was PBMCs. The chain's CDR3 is CASSPFPTGNTEAFF. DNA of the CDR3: TGCGCCAGCAGTCCGTTTCCGACAGGGAACACTGAAGCTTTCTTT.